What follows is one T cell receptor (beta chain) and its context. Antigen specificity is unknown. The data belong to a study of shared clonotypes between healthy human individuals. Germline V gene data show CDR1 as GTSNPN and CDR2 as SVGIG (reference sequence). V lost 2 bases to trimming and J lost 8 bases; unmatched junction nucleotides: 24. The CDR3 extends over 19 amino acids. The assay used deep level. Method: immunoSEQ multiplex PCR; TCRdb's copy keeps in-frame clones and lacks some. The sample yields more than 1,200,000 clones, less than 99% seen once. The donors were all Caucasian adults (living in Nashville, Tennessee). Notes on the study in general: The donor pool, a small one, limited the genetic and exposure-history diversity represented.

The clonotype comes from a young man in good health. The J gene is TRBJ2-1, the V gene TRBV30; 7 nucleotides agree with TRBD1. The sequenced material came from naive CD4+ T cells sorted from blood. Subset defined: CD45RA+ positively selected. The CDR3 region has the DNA TGTGCCTGGAGTAACTTACAGGGGCGTAGGTTAGTTTCTGTGCATGAGCAGTTCTTC. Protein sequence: CAWSNLQGRRLVSVHEQFF.